The clone carrying this TCR beta chain appeared many times. Antigen: not known. This CDR3 is built from 15 residues. V lost 6 bases to trimming and J lost 0 bases, with 9 bases between them. This entry is derived from a study of identical twins. Notes on the study in general: Conclusions were drawn cross-sectionally by statistical analysis, without following the same donors. Analyses based on zero insertions could be partly confounded by invariant MAIT and iNKT cells.

TCRdb re-analysed the 5' RACE reads in MiXCR, keeping a single row per CDR3 protein. The sample lists approximately 210,000 distinct CDR3 sequences; 6.5% to 8% were seen once. These same data were also listed under a study on T cells expressing NK-cell markers. From that report: Dominant NKG2C+ clonotypes accounted for about 1.0-8% of CD8+ T cells in about six donors.

The chain employs TRBV12-3 or TRBV12-4 and TRBJ2-6; D is ambiguous. Sequenced material: CD8+ T cells sorted from blood. The sequence was collected from a woman between 18 and 29 years old in good health. CDR3 sequence (DNA): TGTGCCAGCAGATCTGGCGTCTCTGGGGCCAACGTCCTGACTTTC. Protein product: CASRSGVSGANVLTF.